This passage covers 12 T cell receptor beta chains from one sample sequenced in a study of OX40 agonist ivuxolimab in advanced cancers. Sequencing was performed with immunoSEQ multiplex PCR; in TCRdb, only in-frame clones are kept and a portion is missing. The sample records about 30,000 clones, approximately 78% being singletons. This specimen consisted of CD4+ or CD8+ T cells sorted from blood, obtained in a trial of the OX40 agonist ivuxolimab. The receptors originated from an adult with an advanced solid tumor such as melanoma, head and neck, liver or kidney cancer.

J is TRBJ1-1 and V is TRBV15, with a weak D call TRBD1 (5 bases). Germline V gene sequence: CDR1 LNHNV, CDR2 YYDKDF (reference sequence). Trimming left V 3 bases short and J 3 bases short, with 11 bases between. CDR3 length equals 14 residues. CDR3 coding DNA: TGTGCCACCAGCAGTAGACGGGGACACACTGAAGCTTTCTTT. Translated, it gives CATSSRRGHTEAFF. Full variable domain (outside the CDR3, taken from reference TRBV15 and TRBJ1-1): DAMVIQNPRYQVTQFGKPVTLSCSQTLNHNVMYWYQQKSSQAPKLLFHYYDKDFNNEADTPDNFQSRRPNTSFCFLDIRSPGLGDTAMYLCATSSRRGHTEAFFGQGTRLTVV.

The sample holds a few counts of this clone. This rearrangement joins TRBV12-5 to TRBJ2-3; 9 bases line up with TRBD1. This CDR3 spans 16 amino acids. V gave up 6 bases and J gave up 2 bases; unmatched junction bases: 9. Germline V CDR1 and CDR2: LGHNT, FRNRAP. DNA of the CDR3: TGTGCTAGTGGACCCGCCGGGACAGGGCCCACAGATACGCAGTATTTT. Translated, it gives CASGPAGTGPTDTQYF.

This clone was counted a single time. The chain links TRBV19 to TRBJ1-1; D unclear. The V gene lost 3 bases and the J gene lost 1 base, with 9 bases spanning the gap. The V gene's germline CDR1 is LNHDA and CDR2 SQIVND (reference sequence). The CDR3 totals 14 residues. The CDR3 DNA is TGTGCCAGTAGTATTATCTCGACGAACACTGAAGCTTTCTTT. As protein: CASSIISTNTEAFF. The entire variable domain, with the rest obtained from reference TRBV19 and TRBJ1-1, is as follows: DGGITQSPKYLFRKEGQNVTLSCEQNLNHDAMYWYRQDPGQGLRLIYYSQIVNDFQKGDIAEGYSVSREKKESFPLTVTSAQKNPTAFYLCASSIISTNTEAFFGQGTRLTVV.

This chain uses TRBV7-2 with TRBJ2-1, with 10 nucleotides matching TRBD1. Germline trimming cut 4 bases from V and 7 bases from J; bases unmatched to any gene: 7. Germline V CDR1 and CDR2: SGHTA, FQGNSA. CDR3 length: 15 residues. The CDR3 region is CASSSGTGAHNEQFF. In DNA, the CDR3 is TGTGCCAGCAGCTCCGGGACAGGGGCGCATAATGAGCAGTTCTTC.

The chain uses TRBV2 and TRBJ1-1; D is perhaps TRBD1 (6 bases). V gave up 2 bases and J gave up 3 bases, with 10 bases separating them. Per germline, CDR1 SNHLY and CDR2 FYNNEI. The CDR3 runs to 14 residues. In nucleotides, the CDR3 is TGTGCCAGCAGTGAATCCAGGGGACACACTGAAGCTTTCTTT. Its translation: CASSESRGHTEAFF.

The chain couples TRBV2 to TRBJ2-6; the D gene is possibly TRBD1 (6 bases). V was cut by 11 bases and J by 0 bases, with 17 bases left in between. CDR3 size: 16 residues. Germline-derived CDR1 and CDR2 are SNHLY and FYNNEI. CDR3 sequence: CAPTVRGSSGANVLTF. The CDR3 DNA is TGTGCCCCCACTGTGAGGGGGTCCTCTGGGGCCAACGTCCTGACTTTC.

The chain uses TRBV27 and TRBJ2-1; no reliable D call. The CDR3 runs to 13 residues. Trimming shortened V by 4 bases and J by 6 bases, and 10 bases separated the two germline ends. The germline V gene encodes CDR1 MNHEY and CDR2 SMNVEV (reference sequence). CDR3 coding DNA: TGTGCCAGCAGTTCTCAATGGGGCAATGAGCAGTTCTTC. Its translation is CASSSQWGNEQFF.

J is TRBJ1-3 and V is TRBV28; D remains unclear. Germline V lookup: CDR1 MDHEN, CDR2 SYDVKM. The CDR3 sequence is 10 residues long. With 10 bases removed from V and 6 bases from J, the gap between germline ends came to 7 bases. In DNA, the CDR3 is TGTGCCACTTCCCAAAACACCATATATTTT. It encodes CATSQNTIYF.

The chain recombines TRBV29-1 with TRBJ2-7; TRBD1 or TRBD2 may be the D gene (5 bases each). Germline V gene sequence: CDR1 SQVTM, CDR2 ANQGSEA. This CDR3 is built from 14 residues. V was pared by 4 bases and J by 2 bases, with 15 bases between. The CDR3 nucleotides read TGCAGCGTTGCGGGGACCGCCACACCCTACGAGCAGTACTTC. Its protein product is CSVAGTATPYEQYF.

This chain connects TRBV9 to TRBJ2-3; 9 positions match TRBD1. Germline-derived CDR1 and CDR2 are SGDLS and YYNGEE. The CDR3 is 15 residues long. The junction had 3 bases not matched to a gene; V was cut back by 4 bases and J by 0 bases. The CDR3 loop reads CASSPGTGSTDTQYF. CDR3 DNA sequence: TGTGCCAGCAGCCCCGGGACAGGGAGCACAGATACGCAGTATTTT.

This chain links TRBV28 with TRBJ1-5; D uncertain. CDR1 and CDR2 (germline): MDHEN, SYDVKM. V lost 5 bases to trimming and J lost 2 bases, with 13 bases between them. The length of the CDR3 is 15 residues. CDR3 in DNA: TGTGCCAGCAGTCATCCGCTCGAGGGCAATCAGCCCCAGCATTTT. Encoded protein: CASSHPLEGNQPQHF.

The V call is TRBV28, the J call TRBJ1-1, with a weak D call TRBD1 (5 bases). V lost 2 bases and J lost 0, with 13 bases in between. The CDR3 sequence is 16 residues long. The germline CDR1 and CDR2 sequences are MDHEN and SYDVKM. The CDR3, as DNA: TGTGCCAGCAGTTTAGTGCTTGTGGGGGTGAACACTGAAGCTTTCTTT. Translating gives CASSLVLVGVNTEAFF.